This TCR beta chain was sequenced for a study of cytomegalovirus exposure and HLA in healthy donors. Study conclusions and caveats: One cluster of highly shared sequence variants probably arose as a sequencing artifact. Most CMV-associated TCR beta chains were later found to appear HLA-restricted. The CMV antigen specificity of a few CMV-associated chains was confirmed through in vitro analysis.

The junction had 4 bases not matched to a gene; V was cut back by 3 bases and J by 8 bases. Germline V CDR1 and CDR2: MNHEY, SMNVEV (reference sequence). The CDR3 is 16 residues long. About this clone: Its antigen remains unidentified.

13 Jbeta primers and 60 Vbeta primers were used for the PCR. Measured with immunoSEQ multiplex PCR; TCRdb has only the in-frame clones, and not every one. In the table there are more than 95,000 clones, roughly 80% of which are singletons. This sequence joins TRBV27 and TRBJ2-1, with 16 bases that match TRBD2. This TCR was recovered from a man aged 25 to 40 in good health and CMV-seropositive. Sequenced input: PBMCs. CDR3 nucleotide sequence: TGTGCCAGCAGTTTTTTGGGGACTAGCGGGGGGGATGAGCAGTTCTTC. This encodes CASSFLGTSGGDEQFF.